A selection of T cell receptor beta chains follows, all from one sample in a study of T cell responses to AZD1222 COVID-19 vaccine. Method: immunoSEQ multiplex PCR; TCRdb's copy keeps in-frame clones and lacks some. This sample carries over 130,000 clones, 80% to 95% of them seen once, and the ten largest clones take about 5%. This material consisted of peripheral blood, taken on day 0 of AZD1222 vaccination. These receptors all come from an adult in good health. Each CDR3 is given with its conserved first and last residue. D genes are given only for firm matches. Expanded clones are given a class, and other clones once, few, many or no size at all.

V	D	size	J	DNA	CDR3
TRBV11-2	TRBD2	-	TRBJ2-3	TGTGCCAGCAGCTTAGAACTAGCGGGGGATACGCAGTATTTT	CASSLELAGDTQYF
TRBV27	-	-	TRBJ1-1	TGTGCCAGCGCTCGGGGGGGGCTGAACACTGAAGCTTTCTTT	CASARGGLNTEAFF
TRBV5-1	-	-	TRBJ1-2	TGCGCCAGCAGCGTAAATGGCTACACCTTC	CASSVNGYTF
TRBV7-9	-	-	TRBJ2-7	TGTGCCAGCAGCTTAGTGGTGGAAGGGCCCTACGAGCAGTACTTC	CASSLVVEGPYEQYF
TRBV7-2	-	-	TRBJ1-2	TGTGCCAGCAGCATGACGGGGGGCTTAGGCTATGGCTACACCTTC	CASSMTGGLGYGYTF
TRBV6-5	-	-	TRBJ1-2	TGTGCCAGCAGTTATTCCCCCGCGGGGGCGGATGGCTACACCTTC	CASSYSPAGADGYTF
TRBV29-1	TRBD2	-	TRBJ2-5	TGCAGCGTTGAAGGGGTCACGGGAGGGCCGGAGACCCAGTACTTC	CSVEGVTGGPETQYF
TRBV21-1	-	-	TRBJ1-3	TGTGCCACATACGGGGGTTTAGACACCATATATTTT	CATYGGLDTIYF
TRBV5-1	TRBD1	-	TRBJ1-5	TGCGCCAGCAGTCCCGGGACAGGGAATTATCAGCCCCAGCATTTT	CASSPGTGNYQPQHF
TRBV2	-	-	TRBJ1-6	TGTGCCAGCATGGCCCAGGGAAGTTCACCCCTCCACTTT	CASMAQGSSPLHF
TRBV19	TRBD2	-	TRBJ2-5	TGTGCCAGTACTCCTGGCGGGAGGGCAGAGGGCAAGAGAACCCAGTACTTC	CASTPGGRAEGKRTQYF
TRBV12-3/TRBV12-4	-	-	TRBJ2-5	TGTGCCAGCAGTTTAACAGAGACCCAGTACTTC	CASSLTETQYF
TRBV18	TRBD2	-	TRBJ2-2	TGTGCCAGCTCACCGGGACTAGCGGGTATCGGGGAGCTGTTTTTT	CASSPGLAGIGELFF
TRBV28	-	-	TRBJ2-1	TGTGCCAGCGCCCTGGGCACTGCGGGATATCTTAGGGAGCAGTTCTTC	CASALGTAGYLREQFF
TRBV6-2/TRBV6-3	-	once	TRBJ1-5	TGTGCCAGCAGTTCCGACGAGAGACAGCCCAATCAGCCCCAGCATTTT	CASSSDERQPNQPQHF
TRBV7-2	-	-	TRBJ2-6	TGTGCCAGCCTAACGGTCTCTGGGGCCAACGTCCTGACTTTC	CASLTVSGANVLTF
TRBV19	-	-	TRBJ1-2	TGTGCCAGTAGCACTCTTAGGTCGACCAATAACTATGGCTACACCTTC	CASSTLRSTNNYGYTF
TRBV28	-	-	TRBJ2-5	TGTGCCAGCAGTCCTTCGGAAGGGGGTCGGGAGACCCAGTACTTC	CASSPSEGGRETQYF
TRBV11-2	-	-	TRBJ2-7	TGTGCCAGCAGCTTTCGACAGGTCCCCTACGAGCAGTACTTC	CASSFRQVPYEQYF
TRBV19	-	-	TRBJ1-4	TGTGCCAGTAGCAAACACCGGGACGGAGGGGAAAAACTGTTTTTT	CASSKHRDGGEKLFF
TRBV12-5	-	-	TRBJ2-2	TGTGCTAGTGGGGGGGCAGCCACCGGGGAGCTGTTTTTT	CASGGAATGELFF
TRBV29-1	-	-	TRBJ2-1	TGCAGCGCCGGGACAATGTACAATGAGCAGTTCTTC	CSAGTMYNEQFF
TRBV10-2	-	-	TRBJ1-5	TGCGCCAGCAGTGAGTCAAGGTATACAAATCAGCCCCAGCATTTT	CASSESRYTNQPQHF
TRBV5-1	-	-	TRBJ2-1	TGCGCCAGCAGCTTGGTCGGAAGTTCCTACAATGAGCAGTTCTTC	CASSLVGSSYNEQFF
TRBV20-1	-	-	TRBJ1-4	TGCAGTGCTAGTCTTGCCTCAACTAATGAAAAACTGTTTTTT	CSASLASTNEKLFF
TRBV11-2	TRBD1	-	TRBJ2-7	TGTGCCAGCAGCTCCCCCGGACAGGGGGCGCATGAGCAGTACTTC	CASSSPGQGAHEQYF
TRBV9	TRBD2	-	TRBJ2-2	TGTGCCAGCAGCGTAGCCCCCCCGGGGGGGCCTGGGGAGCTGTTTTTT	CASSVAPPGGPGELFF
TRBV3-1/TRBV3-2	-	once	TRBJ1-3	TGTGCCAGCAGCCAACAGATTTCTGGAAACACCATATATTTT	CASSQQISGNTIYF